This TCR beta chain was sequenced for a study of shared clonotypes between healthy human individuals. Study in general: Three CD4 naive, three CD4 memory, two CD8 naive and one CD8 memory plate were used per donor.

There are 14 residues in the CDR3. V was clipped by 0 bases and J by 4 bases, with 10 bases between them. Germline CDR1 reads GTSNPN; CDR2 reads SVGIG (reference sequence). In the original processing: ImmunoSEQ sequences covered only the junction and lacked quality scores; filtering therefore differed. Profiled with immunoSEQ multiplex PCR; TCRdb holds only in-frame clones, not every one. Clone size and V and J calls were adopted from that table, with D and trimming inferred from the DNA. The sample yields more than 2 million clones, 85% to 95% seen once. The specimen was naive CD4+ T cells sorted from blood. Noted subset: CD45RA+ positively selected. The chain recombines TRBV30 with TRBJ2-1; D may be TRBD1 (5 bases). This sequence was found in a man between 18 and 29 years old in good health. In DNA form, the CDR3 reads TGTGCCTGGAGTGTCGACAGATATTACAATGAGCAGTTCTTC. As protein: CAWSVDRYYNEQFF. Supplemented by reference TRBV30 and TRBJ2-1, the full variable domain reads SQTIHQWPATLVQPVGSPLSLECTVEGTSNPNLYWYRQAAGRGLQLLFYSVGIGQISSEVPQNLSASRPQDRQFILSSKKLLLSDSGFYLCAWSVDRYYNEQFFGPGTRLTVL.